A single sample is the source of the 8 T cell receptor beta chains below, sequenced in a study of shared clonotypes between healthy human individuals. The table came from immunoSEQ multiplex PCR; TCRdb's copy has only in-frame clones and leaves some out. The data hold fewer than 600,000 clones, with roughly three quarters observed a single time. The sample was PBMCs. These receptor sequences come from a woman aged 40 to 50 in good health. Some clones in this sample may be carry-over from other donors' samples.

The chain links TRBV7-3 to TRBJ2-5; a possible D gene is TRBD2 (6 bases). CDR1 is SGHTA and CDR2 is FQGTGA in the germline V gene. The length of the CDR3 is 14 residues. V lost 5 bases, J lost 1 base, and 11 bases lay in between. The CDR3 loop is CASSPIGGQETQYF. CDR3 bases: TGTGCCAGCAGCCCGATCGGGGGCCAAGAGACCCAGTACTTC.

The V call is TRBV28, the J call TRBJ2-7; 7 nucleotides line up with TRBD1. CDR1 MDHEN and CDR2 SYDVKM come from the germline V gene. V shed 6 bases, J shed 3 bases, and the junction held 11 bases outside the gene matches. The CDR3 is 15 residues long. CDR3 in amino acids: CASRKTDRANYEQYF. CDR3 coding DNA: TGTGCCAGCAGAAAAACTGACAGGGCCAACTACGAGCAGTACTTC.

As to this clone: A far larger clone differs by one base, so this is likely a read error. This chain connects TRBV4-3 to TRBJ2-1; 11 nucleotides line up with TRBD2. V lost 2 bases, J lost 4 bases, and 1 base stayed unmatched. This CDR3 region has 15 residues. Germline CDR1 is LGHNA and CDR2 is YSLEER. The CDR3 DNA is TGCGCCAGCAGCCAAACTAGCGGGGGTTACAATGAGCAGTTCTTC. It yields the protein CASSQTSGGYNEQFF.

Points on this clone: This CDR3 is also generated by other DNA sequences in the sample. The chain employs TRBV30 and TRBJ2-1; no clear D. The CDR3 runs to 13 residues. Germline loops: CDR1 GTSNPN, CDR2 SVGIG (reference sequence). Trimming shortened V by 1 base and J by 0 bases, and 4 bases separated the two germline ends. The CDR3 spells CAWSGTSYNEQFF. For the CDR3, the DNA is TGTGCCTGGAGTGGCACCTCCTACAATGAGCAGTTCTTC.

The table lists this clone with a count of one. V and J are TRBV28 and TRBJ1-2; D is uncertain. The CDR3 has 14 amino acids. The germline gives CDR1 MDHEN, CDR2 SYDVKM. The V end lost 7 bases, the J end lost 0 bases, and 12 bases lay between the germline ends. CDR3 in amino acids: CASTLLGANYGYTF. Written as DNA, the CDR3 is TGTGCCAGCACCCTTTTGGGAGCTAACTATGGCTACACCTTC.

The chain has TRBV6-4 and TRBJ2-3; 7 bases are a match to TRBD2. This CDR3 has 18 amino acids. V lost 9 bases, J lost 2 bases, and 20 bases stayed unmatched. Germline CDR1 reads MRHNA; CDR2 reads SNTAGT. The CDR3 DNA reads TGTGCCAGTATCAGACTCGGGGCTAGCGGACTCTCCACAGATACGCAGTATTTT. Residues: CASIRLGASGLSTDTQYF.

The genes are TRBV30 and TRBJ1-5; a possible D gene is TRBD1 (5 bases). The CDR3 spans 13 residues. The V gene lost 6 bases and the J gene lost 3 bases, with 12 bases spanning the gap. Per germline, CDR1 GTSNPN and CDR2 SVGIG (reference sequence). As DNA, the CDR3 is TGTGCCTGCAATGACAGAAACAATCAGCCCCAGCATTTT. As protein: CACNDRNNQPQHF.

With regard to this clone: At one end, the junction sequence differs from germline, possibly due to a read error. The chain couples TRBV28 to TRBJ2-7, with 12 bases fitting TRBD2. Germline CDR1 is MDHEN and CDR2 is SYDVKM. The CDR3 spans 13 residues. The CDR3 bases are TGTGCCAGCAGTTTGGGGGCTAGCGGGAGGGGGAACTTC. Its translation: CASSLGASGRGNF.